The clone carrying this T cell receptor beta chain has a count of ten or more. Its antigen is currently unknown. V was cut by 1 base and J by 6 bases, with 7 bases left in between. The CDR3 contains 13 residues. Looked up from germline, CDR1 is LGHNA and CDR2 is YSLEER. The record originates from a study of T-cell reconstitution after alpha-beta-depleted transplantation in children. Whole-study results and caveats: T-cell numbers and diversity, one year after transplant, stemmed largely from T cells that were newly produced. Certain patients had high TCRbeta diversity at day 60, and it came from recipient T cells and thymic progenitors that survived. Several hundred expanded graft clones reportedly gave rise to the alpha-beta T cells present about two months after transplant.

Researchers prepared the TCRbeta library using unique molecular identifiers, the study reports. TCRdb passed the PCR reads through MiXCR, listing each CDR3 protein once. The repertoire holds tens of thousands of distinct CDR3 sequences, with over 4.5% as singletons. The rearrangement uses TRBV4-3 and TRBJ1-5; unclear D gene. The sequencing here drew on PBMCs, mostly from graft donor cells, taken 60 days after TCRalphabeta/CD19-depleted stem cell transplant. This receptor was identified in a female patient aged 2 to 10 who had a stem cell transplant for aplastic anemia, so the T cells may come from the graft donor. The CDR3 sequence: CASSQGRSQPQHF. The CDR3, as DNA: TGCGCCAGCAGCCAAGGTAGGAGTCAGCCCCAGCATTTT.